Reported below is one TCR beta chain. The data derive from a study of T cell repertoires in cytomegalovirus infection. TCRdb fed the reads into MiXCR, producing one record per CDR3 protein. This repertoire shows more than 85,000 distinct CDR3 sequences, 16% found once; its top ten account for about 8.8%. The sequenced sample consisted of PBMCs. This sequence was found in a human donor in good health (CMV status not recorded). Some clones in this sample may be carry-over from other donors' samples.

The CDR3 coding sequence is TGTGCCACCGTGGACAGGGGCACTGAAGCTTTCTTT. Its translation: CATVDRGTEAFF. The chain recombines TRBV10-3 with TRBJ1-1; 9 bases align to TRBD1. The CDR3 spans 12 residues. Trimming cost V 10 bases and J 4 bases; bases outside gene matches: 4. The V gene's germline CDR1 is ENHRY and CDR2 SYGVKD.